The sequence of this TCR beta chain was determined in a study of T cells in Graves' hyperthyroidism and ophthalmopathy. A remark on this clonotype: Here the CDR3 omits its conserved ending phenylalanine or tryptophan, so a read error is the likely source.

From RNA transcripts, TCR beta CDR3 regions were amplified. HTBI primers were employed in a first-round RT-PCR of the TCR CDR3. Using its own MiXCR run on the multiplex PCR reads, TCRdb lists one record per CDR3 protein. This sample has fewer than 250,000 distinct CDR3 sequences, with around 24% found just once. The cohort's ophthalmopathy patients, a group with duration under 3 months, had a Clinical Activity Score of at least 3 and a NOSPECS grade of at least 4. Trimming removed 7 bases from V and 2 bases from J; junction bases left unmatched: 11. This CDR3 region has 16 residues. Germline CDR1 reads DFQATT; CDR2 reads SNEGSKA (reference sequence).

This TCR derives from a woman aged 35 to 49 with Graves' ophthalmopathy. The sequenced material came from blood. The chain employs TRBV20-1 and TRBJ1-6, with TRBD1 identical over 7 bases. DNA for the CDR3: TGCAGTGTTAGGGCCAGGGGGGGGACCTATAATTCACCCCTCCACCTT. Its protein is CSVRARGGTYNSPLHL.